Presented here are 21 T cell receptor beta chains from one specimen sequenced in a study of T-cell memory formation after mild COVID-19. TCRdb independently ran MiXCR on the 5' RACE reads; one entry per CDR3 protein. The sample holds 150,000 to 200,000 distinct CDR3 sequences, around a third seen once. The sequenced sample consisted of PBMCs or a T cell subset sorted from them (not recorded which). The origin of the receptors is an adult woman who had mild COVID-19 (a few samples of this study predate the infection). Cell type and time point are not known.

This chain uses TRBV25-1 with TRBJ2-5; D possibly corresponds to TRBD1 (6 bases). The V end lost 3 bases, the J end lost 2 bases, and 16 bases lay between the germline ends. CDR1 is MGHDK and CDR2 is SYGVNS in the germline V gene. The CDR3 extends over 16 amino acids. Here the CDR3 reads CASSDDLGTPQETQYF. The CDR3 DNA follows: TGTGCCAGCAGTGACGACCTCGGGACACCGCAAGAGACCCAGTACTTC.

The chain is built from TRBV4-1 and TRBJ1-2, with 7 bases lining up with TRBD1. The CDR3 is 17 residues long. Germline CDR1 is MGHRA and CDR2 is YSYEKL. Trimming removed 1 base from V and 8 bases from J; junction bases left unmatched: 16. The CDR3 here is CASSQVPGTVAVGGYTF. The CDR3 bases are TGCGCCAGCAGCCAAGTTCCGGGGACAGTTGCAGTGGGGGGCTACACCTTC.

In its sample, this clonotype was seen a few times. The chain joins TRBV24-1 to TRBJ2-2, with 8 nucleotides matching TRBD1. J lost 4 bases, V lost 7 bases, and 4 bases had no gene match. Germline values: CDR1 KGHDR, CDR2 SFDVKD. The CDR3 consists of 14 residues. This CDR3 reads CATSLGQGTGELFF. In DNA form, the CDR3 reads TGTGCCACCAGCCTCGGACAGGGCACCGGGGAGCTGTTTTTT.

V and J are TRBV7-9 and TRBJ2-3, with D possibly TRBD1 on 6 matching bases. The germline CDR1 and CDR2 sequences are SEHNR and FQNEAQ (reference sequence). Trimming removed 5 bases at V and 3 bases at J, with 12 bases between. This CDR3 is built from 14 residues. In DNA, the CDR3 is TGTGCCAGCAGCCCCGGACAGATAACAGATACGCAGTATTTT. The encoded protein is CASSPGQITDTQYF.

This clonotype was detected a few times. CDR3 in amino acids: CASSRGSYGYTF. CDR3 nucleotides: TGTGCCAGCTCGAGGGGATCCTATGGCTACACCTTC. The rearrangement joins TRBV6-5 to TRBJ1-2; tentatively, D is TRBD1 (5 bases). Trimming shortened V by 8 bases and J by 4 bases, and 11 bases separated the two germline ends. The CDR3 length is 12 residues. Germline-derived CDR1 and CDR2 are MNHEY and SVGAGI.

This clonotype was seen a handful of times. J is TRBJ2-1 and V is TRBV7-6; D is possibly TRBD1 (5 bases). The V end lost 2 bases, the J end lost 8 bases, and 10 bases lay between the germline ends. Looked up from germline, CDR1 is SGHVS and CDR2 is FNYEAQ. CDR3 size: 13 residues. The CDR3 nucleotides are TGTGCCAGCAGCTTACAGGGTAATGATGAGCAGTTCTTC. It specifies CASSLQGNDEQFF. Combining the CDR3 with reference TRBV7-6 and TRBJ2-1 gives the whole variable domain GAGVSQSPRYKVTKRGQDVALRCDPISGHVSLYWYRQALGQGPEFLTYFNYEAQQDKSGLPNDRFSAERPEGSISTLTIQRTEQRDSAMYRCASSLQGNDEQFFGPGTRLTVL.

This sequence joins TRBV11-2 and TRBJ2-3, with TRBD2 as a possible D gene (7 bases). The V gene's germline CDR1 is SGHAT and CDR2 FQNNGV. V lost 4 bases, J lost 2 bases, and 16 bases lay in between. The CDR3 spans 16 residues. The chain's CDR3 is CASSSHGGRDTDTQYF. The CDR3, as DNA: TGTGCCAGCAGCTCCCACGGGGGGCGGGACACAGATACGCAGTATTTT.

In this sample, this clonotype turned up a few times. The V and J genes are TRBV27 and TRBJ2-3; 14 bases agree with TRBD2. Trimming at V came to 4 bases and at J to 5 bases, leaving 8 bases not matched to a gene. The CDR3 runs to 17 residues. Looked up from germline, CDR1 is MNHEY and CDR2 is SMNVEV (reference sequence). CDR3 region: CASSSPGLAGAQDTQYF. CDR3 bases: TGTGCCAGCAGTTCCCCGGGACTAGCGGGGGCACAAGATACGCAGTATTTT.

This clonotype was detected only a few times. V and J are TRBV20-1 and TRBJ2-5; 15 bases line up with TRBD2. The CDR3 runs to 16 residues. The ends lost 1 base at V and 4 bases at J; junction bases unmatched: 4. Germline V gene lookup returns CDR1 DFQATT and CDR2 SNEGSKA (reference sequence). The CDR3 coding sequence is TGCAGTGCTAGAGGGACTAGCGGGGGGGCCAGAGAGACCCAGTACTTC. This encodes CSARGTSGGARETQYF.

V and J are TRBV11-2 and TRBJ2-7, with D possibly TRBD2 on 5 matching bases. The V gene's germline CDR1 is SGHAT and CDR2 FQNNGV. Between the trimmed V and J ends, which lost 5 bases and 2 bases, there was a span of 16 bases. CDR3 length: 15 amino acids. The CDR3 DNA sequence: TGTGCCAGCAGCACCCAACCCACCGGGACCTACGAGCAGTACTTC. Its protein is CASSTQPTGTYEQYF.

The chain links TRBV7-2 to TRBJ2-1; D ambiguous. CDR3 length equals 13 residues. In germline, CDR1 is SGHTA, CDR2 FQGNSA. V was pared by 5 bases and J by 4 bases, with 9 bases between. CDR3 bases: TGTGCCAGCAGCCTACGGTCATACAATGAGCAGTTCTTC. Translated, it gives CASSLRSYNEQFF.

The CDR3 DNA sequence: TGTGCCAGCAGTTTAGCGGTGGGGGCATGGATAAACATTCAGTACTTC. It translates to CASSLAVGAWINIQYF. The chain joins TRBV12-3 or TRBV12-4 to TRBJ2-4; weak D call: TRBD1 (6 bases). The CDR3 sequence is 16 residues long. Deletions cut 0 bases from V and 6 bases from J, with 15 bases between.

This chain links TRBV4-1 with TRBJ1-2; no clear D. Germline CDR1 is MGHRA and CDR2 is YSYEKL. V was pared by 0 bases and J by 4 bases, with 9 bases between. The CDR3 runs 14 residues. The CDR3 region has the DNA TGCGCCAGCAGCCAAGATCGAGTTAGCTATGGCTACACCTTC. This gives the protein CASSQDRVSYGYTF.

The chain combines TRBV7-8 with TRBJ2-5; 7 bases match TRBD2. The V segment lost 0 bases and the J segment 1 base; nucleotides outside the gene matches: 2. The CDR3 loop spans 15 amino acids. In germline, CDR1 is SGHVS, CDR2 FQNEAQ. The CDR3 region is CASSLAGGVQETQYF. In DNA form, the CDR3 reads TGTGCCAGCAGCTTAGCGGGAGGGGTCCAAGAGACCCAGTACTTC.

This clonotype was seen just once. This chain uses TRBV7-2 with TRBJ2-3, with D perhaps assigned TRBD1 or TRBD2 (5 bases each). This CDR3 is 16 amino acids long. The germline gives CDR1 SGHTA, CDR2 FQGNSA. Trimming left V 5 bases short and J 2 bases short, with 17 bases between. CDR3 region: CASSQGSGSYTDTQYF. The DNA of the CDR3 is TGTGCCAGCAGCCAGGGCAGCGGAAGCTACACAGATACGCAGTATTTT.

This clonotype was seen only a few times. This rearrangement joins TRBV7-3 to TRBJ2-1; TRBD2 agrees at 15 bases. Germline V lookup: CDR1 SGHTA, CDR2 FQGTGA. The V and J ends lost 4 bases and 9 bases, in that order; junction bases with no gene match: 4. The CDR3 length is 15 residues. The CDR3 DNA reads as TGTGCCAGCAGCTACGGACTAGCGGGAGGGCGTGAGCAGTTCTTC. This gives the protein CASSYGLAGGREQFF.

The V gene is TRBV9, the J gene TRBJ2-1; D remains ambiguous. V gave up 1 base and J gave up 7 bases, with 6 bases separating them. This CDR3 region has 12 residues. CDR1 and CDR2 from the germline V gene are SGDLS and YYNGEE. CDR3 DNA sequence: TGTGCCAGCAGCGTACGCTGGAATGAGCAGTTCTTC. Residues: CASSVRWNEQFF. Full variable domain (missing parts from reference TRBV9 and TRBJ2-1): DSGVTQTPKHLITATGQRVTLRCSPRSGDLSVYWYQQSLDQGLQFLIQYYNGEERAKGNILERFSAQQFPDLHSELNLSSLELGDSALYFCASSVRWNEQFFGPGTRLTVL.

This clonotype was observed a handful of times. The chain couples TRBV5-1 to TRBJ2-5, with 10 bases that match TRBD2. V gave up 3 bases and J gave up 8 bases; unmatched junction bases: 10. The CDR3 covers 15 residues. Germline V gene lookup returns CDR1 SGHRS and CDR2 YFSETQ. The CDR3 DNA reads TGCGCCAGCAGCTCTAGCGGGGGTCCGGAGGAAACCCAGTACTTC. Its translation is CASSSSGGPEETQYF.

This clonotype was picked up a small number of times. V and J are TRBV15 and TRBJ2-3; D call uncertain. The CDR3 has 14 residues. V was trimmed by 1 base and J by 1 base, leaving 6 bases between them. Germline-derived CDR1 and CDR2 are LNHNV and YYDKDF (reference sequence). The CDR3 coding sequence is TGTGCCACCAGCAGAGGAGAAGGCACAGATACGCAGTATTTT. Encoded protein: CATSRGEGTDTQYF.

The chain uses TRBV11-3 and TRBJ2-5; 8 nucleotides line up with TRBD2. CDR1 is SGHNT and CDR2 is YENEEA in the germline V gene. V gave up 5 bases and J gave up 7 bases; unmatched junction bases: 15. This CDR3 spans 16 amino acids. The CDR3: CASSPRLVAGLSTQYF. Written as DNA, the CDR3 is TGTGCCAGCAGCCCACGACTCGTAGCGGGGTTGTCGACCCAGTACTTC. Looking up the rest from reference TRBV11-3 and TRBJ2-5 gives the full variable domain: EAGVVQSPRYKIIEKKQPVAFWCNPISGHNTLYWYLQNLGQGPELLIRYENEEAVDDSQLPKDRFSAERLKGVDSTLKIQPAELGDSAVYLCASSPRLVAGLSTQYFGPGTRLLVL.

The rearrangement links TRBV2 to TRBJ2-5; tentatively, D is TRBD2 (6 bases). Germline CDR1 and CDR2: SNHLY and FYNNEI. V lost 6 bases and J lost 4, with 18 bases in between. The CDR3 contains 15 residues. CDR3 bases: TGTGCCAGCAGGGCCGGGGCCTTGGGAGGAGAGACCCAGTACTTC. Amino acid sequence: CASRAGALGGETQYF. The variable domain in full, completed from reference TRBV2 and TRBJ2-5, reads EPEVTQTPSHQVTQMGQEVILRCVPISNHLYFYWYRQILGQKVEFLVSFYNNEISEKSEIFDDQFSVERPDGSNFTLKIRSTKLEDSAMYFCASRAGALGGETQYFGPGTRLLVL.